The T cell receptor (beta chain) under discussion was sequenced for a study of shared clonotypes between healthy human individuals. Profiling relied on immunoSEQ multiplex PCR, and the TCRdb table lists in-frame clones only, not all of them. The table records roughly 320,000 clones, around 86% of them present only once. Findings and limits, study-wide: When naive CD4 clonotypes were compared across a few donors, 5% to 5.5% were shared. Measured sharing among donors was expected to vary with sequencing depth.

This clone was seen a handful of times. Antigen: not known. The TCR originated in a man aged 18-30 years in good health. The sequenced sample was memory CD8+ T cells sorted from blood. Subset specified: CD45RO+ cells pooled with CCR7-negative TemRA cells.

CDR3 sequence reads: CASSYWTGDNEQFF. The CDR3 coding sequence is TGTGCCAGCAGCTATTGGACAGGGGACAATGAGCAGTTCTTC. The chain combines TRBV7-9 with TRBJ2-1; 9 bases are shared with TRBD1. The CDR3 has 14 residues. The trim removed 4 bases at V and 5 bases at J, leaving 3 bases unmatched. Germline V CDR1 and CDR2: SEHNR, FQNEAQ (reference sequence). Full variable domain (rest looked up from reference TRBV7-9 and TRBJ2-1): DTGVSQNPRHKITKRGQNVTFRCDPISEHNRLYWYRQTLGQGPEFLTYFQNEAQLEKSRLLSDRFSAERPKGSFSTLEIQRTEQGDSAMYLCASSYWTGDNEQFFGPGTRLTVL.